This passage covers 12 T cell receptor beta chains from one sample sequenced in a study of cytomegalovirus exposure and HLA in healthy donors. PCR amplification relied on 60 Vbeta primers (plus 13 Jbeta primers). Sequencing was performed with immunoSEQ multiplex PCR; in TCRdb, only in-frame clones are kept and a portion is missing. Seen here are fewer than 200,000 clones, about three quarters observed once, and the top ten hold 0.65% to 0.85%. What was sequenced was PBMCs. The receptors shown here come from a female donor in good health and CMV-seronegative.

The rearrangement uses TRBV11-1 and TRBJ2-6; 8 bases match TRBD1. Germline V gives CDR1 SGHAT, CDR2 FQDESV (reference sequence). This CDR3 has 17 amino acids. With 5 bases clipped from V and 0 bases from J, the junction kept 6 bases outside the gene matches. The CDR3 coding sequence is TGTGCCAGCAGCCCGGACAGGGAATACTCTGGGGCCAACGTCCTGACTTTC. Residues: CASSPDREYSGANVLTF.

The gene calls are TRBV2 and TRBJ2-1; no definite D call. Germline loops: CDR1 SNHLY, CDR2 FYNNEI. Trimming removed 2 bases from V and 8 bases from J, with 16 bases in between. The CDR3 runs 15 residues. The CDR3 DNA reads TGTGCCAGCAGTGAATTTCATTTAAGCACGCATGAGCAGTTCTTC. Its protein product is CASSEFHLSTHEQFF.

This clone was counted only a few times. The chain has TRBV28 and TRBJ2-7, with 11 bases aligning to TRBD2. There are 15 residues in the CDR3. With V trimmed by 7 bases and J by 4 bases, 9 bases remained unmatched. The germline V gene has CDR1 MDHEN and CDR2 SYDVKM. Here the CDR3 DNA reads TGTGCCAGCACCCCTTCGGGACTAGCGGTATACGAGCAGTACTTC. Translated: CASTPSGLAVYEQYF.

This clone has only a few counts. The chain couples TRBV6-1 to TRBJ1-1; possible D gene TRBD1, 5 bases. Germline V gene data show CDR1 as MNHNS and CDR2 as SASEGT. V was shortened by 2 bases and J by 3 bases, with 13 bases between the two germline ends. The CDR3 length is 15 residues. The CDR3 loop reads CASSEQGPGDTEAFF. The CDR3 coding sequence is TGTGCCAGCAGTGAACAGGGCCCGGGAGACACTGAAGCTTTCTTT.

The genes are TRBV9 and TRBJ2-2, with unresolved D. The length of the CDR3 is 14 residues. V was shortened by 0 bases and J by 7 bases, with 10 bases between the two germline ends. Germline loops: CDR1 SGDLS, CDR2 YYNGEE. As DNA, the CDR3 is TGTGCCAGCAGCGTAGTTGGTGTTAGCGGGGAGCTGTTTTTT. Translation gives CASSVVGVSGELFF.

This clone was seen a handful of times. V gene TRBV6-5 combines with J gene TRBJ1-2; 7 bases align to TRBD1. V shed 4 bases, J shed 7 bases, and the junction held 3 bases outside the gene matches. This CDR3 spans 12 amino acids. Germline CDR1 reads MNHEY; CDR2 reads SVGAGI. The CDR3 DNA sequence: TGTGCCAGCAGTTCCTACAGGGGTGGCTACACCTTC. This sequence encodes CASSSYRGGYTF.

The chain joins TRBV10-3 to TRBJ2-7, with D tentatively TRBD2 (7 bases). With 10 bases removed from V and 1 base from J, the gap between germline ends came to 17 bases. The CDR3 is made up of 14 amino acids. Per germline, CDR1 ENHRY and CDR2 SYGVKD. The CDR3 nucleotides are TGTGCCACGAGGGAGGGTACAGGGTCCTACGAGCAGTACTTC. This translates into CATREGTGSYEQYF.

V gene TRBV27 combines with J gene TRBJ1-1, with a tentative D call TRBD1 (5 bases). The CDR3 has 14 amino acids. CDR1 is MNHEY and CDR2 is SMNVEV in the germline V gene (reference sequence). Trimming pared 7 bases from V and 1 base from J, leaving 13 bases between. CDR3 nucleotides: TGTGCCAGCAAGACGGGCGGGGGGAACACTGAAGCTTTCTTT. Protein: CASKTGGGNTEAFF.

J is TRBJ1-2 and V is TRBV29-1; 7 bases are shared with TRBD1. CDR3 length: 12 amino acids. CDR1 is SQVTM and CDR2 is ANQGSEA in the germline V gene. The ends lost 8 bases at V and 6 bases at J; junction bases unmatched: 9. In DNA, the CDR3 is TGCAGCTTTACAGACAGGGTCAATGGCTACACCTTC. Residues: CSFTDRVNGYTF.

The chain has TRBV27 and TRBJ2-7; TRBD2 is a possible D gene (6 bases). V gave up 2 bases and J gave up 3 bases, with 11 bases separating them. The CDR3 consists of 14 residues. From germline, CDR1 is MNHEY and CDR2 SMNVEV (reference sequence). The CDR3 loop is CASSLGGTFYEQYF. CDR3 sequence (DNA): TGTGCCAGCAGTTTAGGAGGGACCTTCTACGAGCAGTACTTC.

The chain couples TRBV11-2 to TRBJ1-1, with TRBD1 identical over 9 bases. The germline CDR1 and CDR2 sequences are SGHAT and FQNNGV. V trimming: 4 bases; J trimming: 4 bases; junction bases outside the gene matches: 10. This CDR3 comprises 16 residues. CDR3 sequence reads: CASSSEQGAFGTEAFF. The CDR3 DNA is TGTGCCAGCAGCTCAGAACAGGGGGCATTCGGCACTGAAGCTTTCTTT.

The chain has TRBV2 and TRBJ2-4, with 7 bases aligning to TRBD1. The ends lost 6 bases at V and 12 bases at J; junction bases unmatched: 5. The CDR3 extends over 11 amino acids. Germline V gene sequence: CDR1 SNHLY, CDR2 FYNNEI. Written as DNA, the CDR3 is TGTGCCAGCAGCGCACAGGGGTCTCAGTACTTC. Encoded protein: CASSAQGSQYF.